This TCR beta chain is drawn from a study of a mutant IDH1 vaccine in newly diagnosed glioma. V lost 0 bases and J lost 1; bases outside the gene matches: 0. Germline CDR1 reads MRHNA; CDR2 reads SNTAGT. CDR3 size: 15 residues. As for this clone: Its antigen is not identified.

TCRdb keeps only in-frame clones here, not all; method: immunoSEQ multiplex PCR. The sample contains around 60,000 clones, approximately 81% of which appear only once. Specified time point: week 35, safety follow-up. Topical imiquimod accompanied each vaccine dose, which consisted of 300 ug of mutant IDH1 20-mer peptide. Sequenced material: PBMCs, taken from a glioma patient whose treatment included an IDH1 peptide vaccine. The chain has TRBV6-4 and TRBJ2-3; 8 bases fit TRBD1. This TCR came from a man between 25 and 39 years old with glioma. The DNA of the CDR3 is TGTGCCAGCAGTGACTCGGGACAGGGCACAGATACGCAGTATTTT. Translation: CASSDSGQGTDTQYF.